These 22 T cell receptor beta chains came from one sample sequenced in a study of blood T cell repertoires in COVID-19. Measured with immunoSEQ multiplex PCR; TCRdb has only the in-frame clones, and not every one. The table records approximately 250,000 clones, around four fifths of them present only once. The sample was PBMCs or T cells enriched from blood (not recorded which). Source of these receptors: a man aged 40-49 years who had recovered from COVID-19.

This chain joins TRBV27 and TRBJ2-3; D is undetermined. This CDR3 comprises 14 residues. The germline gives CDR1 MNHEY, CDR2 SMNVEV (reference sequence). Trimming shortened V by 7 bases and J by 6 bases, and 17 bases separated the two germline ends. The CDR3 coding sequence is TGTGCCAGCAAAGTCGACGGCCCGCGGGATACGCAGTATTTT. Translation: CASKVDGPRDTQYF.

V gene TRBV7-2 combines with J gene TRBJ1-1; perhaps TRBD1 as D (5 bases). The CDR3 consists of 13 residues. V was trimmed by 4 bases and J by 5 bases, leaving 11 bases between them. Germline V gene lookup returns CDR1 SGHTA and CDR2 FQGNSA. The CDR3 DNA sequence: TGTGCCAGCAGCTATAGGGGTGGGACTGAAGCTTTCTTT. Protein sequence: CASSYRGGTEAFF.

The chain combines TRBV5-1 with TRBJ2-1; TRBD1 agrees at 7 bases. The germline V gene has CDR1 SGHRS and CDR2 YFSETQ. Losses at the gene ends were 4 bases for V and 7 bases for J; bases not matched to a gene: 11. The CDR3 contains 15 residues. Written as DNA, the CDR3 is TGCGCCAGCAGCGAAGACAGGGCTTGGGGGAATGAGCAGTTCTTC. This translates into CASSEDRAWGNEQFF.

This clone occurred a few times. V usage is TRBV5-6 and J usage is TRBJ2-4; 13 bases fit TRBD2. This CDR3 region has 15 residues. Per the germline V gene, CDR1 is SGHDT and CDR2 is YYEEEE. Losses at the gene ends were 0 bases for V and 6 bases for J; bases not matched to a gene: 0. The DNA of the CDR3 is TGTGCCAGCAGCTTGGGACTAGCGGGGGGAAACATTCAGTACTTC. Protein: CASSLGLAGGNIQYF. The full variable domain, rest sourced from reference TRBV5-6 and TRBJ2-4, is DAGVTQSPTHLIKTRGQQVTLRCSPKSGHDTVSWYQQALGQGPQFIFQYYEEEERQRGNFPDRFSGHQFPNYSSELNVNALLLGDSALYLCASSLGLAGGNIQYFGAGTRLSVL.

The V gene is TRBV11-2, the J gene TRBJ1-3; 7 bases align to TRBD1. The CDR3 runs to 16 residues. The germline gives CDR1 SGHAT, CDR2 FQNNGV. Trimming took 4 bases from V and 2 from J; bases not matched to a gene: 8. The CDR3 nucleotides read TGTGCCAGCAGCTCCGACAGGGCTTCCGCTGGAAACACCATATATTTT. This gives the protein CASSSDRASAGNTIYF.

V usage is TRBV3-1 (or the pseudogene TRBV3-2) and J usage is TRBJ1-1, with a possible D match to TRBD1 (6 bases). CDR3 size: 13 residues. V lost 3 bases, J lost 4 bases, and 9 bases lay in between. CDR1 and CDR2 (germline): LGHDT, YNNKEL (reference sequence). CDR3: CASSHRDITEAFF. The CDR3, as DNA: TGTGCCAGCAGCCATAGGGACATCACTGAAGCTTTCTTT.

The rearrangement joins TRBV5-4 to TRBJ2-7; 13 bases align to TRBD2. Trimming at V came to 4 bases and at J to 6 bases, leaving 7 bases not matched to a gene. This CDR3 comprises 15 residues. Germline V lookup: CDR1 SGHNT, CDR2 YYREEE (reference sequence). The CDR3 nucleotides are TGTGCCAGCAGCCCGGGACTAGCGGGAAGGGTCGAGCAGTACTTC. Translated: CASSPGLAGRVEQYF.

The CDR3 region is CATSRDRGVVQYF. The CDR3 DNA reads as TGTGCCACCAGCAGAGACCGGGGAGTGGTTCAGTACTTC. The V and J genes are TRBV15 and TRBJ2-4; D might be TRBD2 (5 bases). This CDR3 region has 13 residues. Germline V CDR1 and CDR2: LNHNV, YYDKDF (reference sequence). Between the trimmed V and J ends, which lost 0 bases and 11 bases, there was a span of 11 bases.

This clone occurred once. The chain is built from TRBV5-6 and TRBJ2-7, with TRBD1 identical over 11 bases. The germline V gene has CDR1 SGHDT and CDR2 YYEEEE. The CDR3 contains 17 residues. Trimming at V came to 2 bases and at J to 2 bases, leaving 9 bases not matched to a gene. The CDR3 loop is CASSFSPGTGGTYEQYF. As DNA, the CDR3 is TGTGCCAGCAGCTTCTCCCCCGGGACAGGGGGAACCTACGAGCAGTACTTC. Full variable domain (missing parts from reference TRBV5-6 and TRBJ2-7): DAGVTQSPTHLIKTRGQQVTLRCSPKSGHDTVSWYQQALGQGPQFIFQYYEEEERQRGNFPDRFSGHQFPNYSSELNVNALLLGDSALYLCASSFSPGTGGTYEQYFGPGTRLTVT.

J is TRBJ1-5 and V is TRBV27, with D possibly being TRBD1 (5 bases). The CDR3 runs 12 residues. V was trimmed by 6 bases and J by 16 bases, leaving 19 bases between them. Germline V gives CDR1 MNHEY, CDR2 SMNVEV (reference sequence). The CDR3 DNA sequence: TGTGCCAGCAGAGGATTGGGTGGGGCCATCCATTTT. It yields the protein CASRGLGGAIHF.

This chain uses TRBV2 with TRBJ2-3; 8 bases line up with TRBD1. Germline CDR1 reads SNHLY; CDR2 reads FYNNEI. The CDR3 is made up of 15 amino acids. J lost 5 bases, V lost 6 bases, and 10 bases had no gene match. This CDR3 reads CASSSQGEWGDTQYF. In nucleotides, the CDR3 is TGTGCCAGCAGCTCACAGGGGGAGTGGGGAGATACGCAGTATTTT.

A few counts support this clone. The chain couples TRBV9 to TRBJ1-1; 7 bases match TRBD1. CDR1 and CDR2 (germline): SGDLS, YYNGEE. The length of the CDR3 is 13 residues. Trimming removed 3 bases from V and 5 bases from J; junction bases left unmatched: 4. The CDR3 loop is CASSGRGRTEAFF. The DNA of the CDR3 is TGTGCCAGCAGCGGAAGGGGGCGTACTGAAGCTTTCTTT.

This chain connects TRBV5-1 to TRBJ2-7; 8 bases agree with TRBD1. The CDR3 is 16 amino acids. CDR1 and CDR2 (germline): SGHRS, YFSETQ. J lost 2 bases, V lost 4 bases, and 11 bases had no gene match. This chain's CDR3 is CASSPFRQGRPYEQYF. CDR3 nucleotides: TGCGCCAGCAGCCCTTTTCGACAGGGGAGGCCCTACGAGCAGTACTTC.

The chain recombines TRBV19 with TRBJ1-4; a possible D gene is TRBD1 (6 bases). Germline CDR1 and CDR2: LNHDA and SQIVND (reference sequence). V lost 8 bases to trimming and J lost 5 bases, with 18 bases between them. The CDR3 has 15 amino acids. The CDR3 DNA reads as TGTGCCAGTCGTCTACAGGGCGCATCGAATGAAAAACTGTTTTTT. Its translation: CASRLQGASNEKLFF.

The chain recombines TRBV28 with TRBJ2-2; no definite D call. Between the trimmed V and J ends, which lost 3 bases and 5 bases, there was a span of 10 bases. The CDR3 length is 14 residues. Germline values: CDR1 MDHEN, CDR2 SYDVKM. CDR3 sequence: CASSFPLRTGELFF. The CDR3 DNA sequence: TGTGCCAGCAGTTTCCCGCTGAGAACCGGGGAGCTGTTTTTT.

The J gene is TRBJ2-1, the V gene TRBV10-3; 9 bases agree with TRBD2. Germline CDR1 is ENHRY and CDR2 is SYGVKD. This CDR3 is built from 16 residues. Trimming cost V 0 bases and J 9 bases; bases outside gene matches: 9. Written as DNA, the CDR3 is TGTGCCATCAGTGAGTCACGGCTAGCGGGACGGGGTGAGCAGTTCTTC. This codes for CAISESRLAGRGEQFF.

V is TRBV24-1 and J is TRBJ2-7, with D hard to call. Germline lookup yields CDR1 KGHDR and CDR2 SFDVKD. The germline V and J ends were trimmed by 7 bases and 4 bases, with 7 bases remaining between them. This CDR3 comprises 11 residues. Here the CDR3 DNA reads TGTGCCACCAGCTCCGAGTACGAGCAGTACTTC. Its translation is CATSSEYEQYF.

This chain joins TRBV7-2 and TRBJ2-5; D remains unclear. CDR3 length: 13 amino acids. Germline lookup yields CDR1 SGHTA and CDR2 FQGNSA. Trimming stripped 7 bases from V and 5 bases from J, with 14 bases between. The CDR3 DNA reads as TGTGCCAGCACCACGAACGGCGGTGAGACCCAGTACTTC. Protein sequence: CASTTNGGETQYF.

This sequence joins TRBV6-2 or TRBV6-3 and TRBJ2-7, with 12 bases aligning to TRBD2. Losses at the gene ends were 6 bases for V and 3 bases for J; bases not matched to a gene: 6. This CDR3 comprises 15 residues. Looked up from germline, CDR1 is MNHEY and CDR2 is SVGEGT. As DNA, the CDR3 is TGTGCCAGCAGCCCACTAGCGGGGGGTTACTACGAGCAGTACTTC. It specifies CASSPLAGGYYEQYF.

This clone occurred a few times. The V and J genes are TRBV30 and TRBJ1-2; D is uncertain. V was trimmed by 3 bases and J by 8 bases, leaving 16 bases between them. The CDR3 is 13 amino acids. Germline assignment: CDR1 GTSNPN and CDR2 SVGIG (reference sequence). The CDR3 nucleotides read TGTGCCTGGAGCCCGAGGGCAGCCAGAGGCTACACCTTC. This gives the protein CAWSPRAARGYTF.

This clone was seen only a few times. The chain carries TRBV10-3 and TRBJ1-2; D is perhaps TRBD1 (5 bases). Trimming cost V 4 bases and J 7 bases, with 16 bases left between them. The CDR3 extends over 14 amino acids. Germline V gene sequence: CDR1 ENHRY, CDR2 SYGVKD. Here the CDR3 DNA reads TGTGCCATCAGTGGCCCGACAGATGAATCTGGCTACACCTTC. Protein product: CAISGPTDESGYTF.

The chain recombines TRBV5-1 with TRBJ2-1, with 10 positions matching TRBD2. The germline gives CDR1 SGHRS, CDR2 YFSETQ. With 6 bases clipped from V and 10 bases from J, the junction kept 13 bases outside the gene matches. The CDR3 is made up of 15 amino acids. The CDR3: CASTLTSGPLGEQFF. CDR3 in DNA: TGCGCCAGCACGTTGACTAGCGGGCCGCTTGGGGAGCAGTTCTTC.